This TCR beta chain was recorded in a study of shared clonotypes between healthy human individuals. Study details: Donors, aged 18 to 49, were a couple of women and three men.

General observations from the study: Tissues were not sampled, only blood, and their repertoires likely differ.

Concerning this clone: The antigen is not known. One junction end disagrees with the germline gene, perhaps due to a read error.

Splitting of each subset's genomic DNA was done evenly across several immunoSEQ plates. Around 28,000 T cell genomes (300 ng DNA) went into each PBMC replicate. Method: immunoSEQ multiplex PCR; TCRdb's copy keeps in-frame clones and lacks some. This sample has more than 450,000 clones, with approximately 79% found just once. This CDR3 is 15 amino acids long. Per the germline V gene, CDR1 is SSHAT and CDR2 is FNYEAQ (reference sequence). This chain joins TRBV7-7 and TRBJ2-2; possibly TRBD1 for D (6 bases). Sequences were obtained from PBMCs. This receptor was identified in a woman in her thirties or forties in good health. Some clones in this sample may be carry-over from other donors' samples. CDR3 amino acids: CASSLGAGDGGELFF. CDR3 bases: TGTGCTAGCAGCTTAGGCGCAGGGGATGGCGGGGAGCTGTTTTTT.